Shown below are 8 T cell receptor beta chains from a single sample sequenced in a study of T cell clonality in common variable immunodeficiency. TCRdb's table, derived via immunoSEQ multiplex PCR, lists solely in-frame clones and lacks some. The sample gives 35,000 to 45,000 clones, none seen only once, and the top ten clones hold about 3.6%. Input material: peripheral blood mononuclear cells. These receptors all stem from a person aged 18 to 70 in good health.

This clone was recorded many times. The read ends 3 residues before the CDR3 terminus; that terminus is restored from the germline J gene. The rearrangement joins TRBV7-3 to TRBJ2-6; D is perhaps TRBD2 (6 bases). The CDR3 has 17 amino acids. V was clipped by 5 bases and J by 0 bases, with 14 bases between them. Germline assignment: CDR1 SGHTA and CDR2 FQGTGA. This CDR3 reads CASSPRGDLSGANVLTF. CDR3 DNA (partial): TGTGCCAGCAGCCCGCGGGGAGACCTCTCTGGGGCCAACGTC.

On this clone itself: The CDR3 end is not reached by the read, which stops 3 residues before it; the germline J gene fills it in. The chain employs TRBV2 and TRBJ1-5; D is possibly TRBD1 (5 bases). The germline V gene encodes CDR1 SNHLY and CDR2 FYNNEI. Trimming took off 7 bases at V and 2 bases at J, with 12 bases between the two ends. This CDR3 has 14 residues. The chain's CDR3 is CASTKQVGNQPQHF. The CDR3 bases that were read are TGTGCCAGCACCAAACAGGTCGGCAATCAGCCC.

At least ten counts were recorded for this clone. The read falls 3 residues short of the CDR3 end, and the missing part is taken from the germline J gene. The gene calls are TRBV20-1 and TRBJ2-4; 8 nucleotides agree with TRBD2. Losses at the gene ends were 1 base for V and 1 base for J; bases not matched to a gene: 6. The CDR3 covers 16 residues. Germline V CDR1 and CDR2: DFQATT, SNEGSKA (reference sequence). CDR3 bases read: TGCAGTGCTAGAGGGCCGGCTAGCGGGGCCAAAAACATT. Amino acid sequence: CSARGPASGAKNI. The entire CDR3 protein is CSARGPASGAKNIQYF.

This clone was found many times. The CDR3 is CAWSDAGNEYGYTF. The part of the CDR3 DNA that was read is TGTGCCTGGAGTGATGCAGGGAACGAATATGGC. J is TRBJ1-2 and V is TRBV30; TRBD1 is a possible D gene (5 bases). The CDR3 goes on 3 residues after the read ends, and that part is filled in from the germline J gene. The CDR3 runs 14 residues. V lost 1 base, J lost 5 bases, and 14 bases lay in between. The germline CDR1 and CDR2 sequences are GTSNPN and SVGIG (reference sequence).

As concerns this clone: The read stops 3 residues short of the end of the CDR3; the missing end is completed from the germline J gene. This chain joins TRBV2 and TRBJ1-5; 9 nucleotides line up with TRBD1. The V and J ends lost 8 bases and 1 base, in that order; junction bases with no gene match: 3. CDR1 is SNHLY, CDR2 FYNNEI, per germline. The CDR3 loop spans 14 amino acids. CDR3 loop: CASWTGESNQPQHF. Incomplete CDR3 DNA: TGTGCCAGCTGGACAGGGGAAAGCAATCAGCCC.

This clone was seen many times. Read data end 3 residues before the CDR3 end; the end is taken from the germline J gene. This chain links TRBV11-2 with TRBJ2-3, with 9 bases fitting TRBD2. Germline CDR1 SGHAT, CDR2 FQNNGV. The V segment lost 3 bases and the J segment 6 bases; nucleotides outside the gene matches: 7. The CDR3 extends over 15 amino acids. Incomplete CDR3 DNA: TGTGCCAGCAGCTTCCTGACTAGCGGTGGTGATACG. This sequence encodes CASSFLTSGGDT. The full CDR3 reads CASSFLTSGGDTQYF.

This clone was detected many times. The sequenced CDR3 bases are TGTGCCAGCAGCCCACAGGGATCCCTCTACGAG. Protein product: CASSPQGSLYE. The complete CDR3 sequence is CASSPQGSLYEQYF. The chain links TRBV6-2 or TRBV6-3 to TRBJ2-7, with TRBD1 as a possible D gene (6 bases). The read halts 3 residues ahead of the CDR3 end, with the missing end drawn from the germline J gene. Germline CDR1 and CDR2: MNHEY and SVGEGT. This CDR3 has 14 amino acids. Trimming removed 6 bases from V and 3 bases from J, with 15 bases in between.

As concerns this clone: The read finishes 3 residues shy of the CDR3 end, and the germline J gene is used to complete it. This chain connects TRBV5-1 to TRBJ2-1, with 8 bases aligning to TRBD2. Germline V gene lookup returns CDR1 SGHRS and CDR2 YFSETQ. The V and J ends lost 0 bases and 9 bases, in that order; junction bases with no gene match: 11. CDR3 length equals 16 residues. The part of the CDR3 DNA that was read is TGCGCCAGCAGCTTGGTAAGCAGCGGGAGTGAAAGTGAG. Amino acids: CASSLVSSGSESE. The whole CDR3 protein is CASSLVSSGSESEQFF.